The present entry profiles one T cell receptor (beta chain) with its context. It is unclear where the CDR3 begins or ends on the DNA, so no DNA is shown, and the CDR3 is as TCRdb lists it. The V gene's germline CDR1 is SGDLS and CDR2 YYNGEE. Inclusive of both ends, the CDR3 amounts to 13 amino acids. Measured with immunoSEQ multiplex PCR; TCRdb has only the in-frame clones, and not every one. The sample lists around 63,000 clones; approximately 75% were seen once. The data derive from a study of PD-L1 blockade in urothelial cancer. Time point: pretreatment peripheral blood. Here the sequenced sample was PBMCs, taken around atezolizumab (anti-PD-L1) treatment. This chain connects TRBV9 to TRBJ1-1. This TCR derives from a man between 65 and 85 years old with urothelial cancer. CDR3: CASSVGYGSGTFF.